This is a list of T cell receptor beta chains from one sample in a study of blood T cell repertoires in COVID-19. Measured with immunoSEQ multiplex PCR; TCRdb has only the in-frame clones, and not every one. The table includes about 190,000 clones, about 90% detected once. The sample taken for sequencing was peripheral blood. These receptors all come from a man aged 18 to 29 with active or convalescent COVID-19. Both conserved end residues are trimmed from each CDR3. Fields, in order: V gene, J gene, CDR3 protein.

TRBV4-2,TRBJ2-2,ASSQTGQGRNTGELF
TRBV7-6,TRBJ2-1,ASSSSGGSYNEQF
TRBV2,TRBJ2-7,ASRQLAGDLYEQY
TRBV27,TRBJ1-1,ASSFIGRKTREAF
TRBV19,TRBJ1-2,ASRDPGLRERHGYT
TRBV9,TRBJ1-1,ASSVGGMETEAF
TRBV2,TRBJ2-5,ASRTGTSGVQETQY
TRBV10-1,TRBJ2-1,ASNGNEQF
TRBV5-8,TRBJ2-5,ASSLGSGRTQETQY
TRBV3-1/TRBV3-2,TRBJ1-2,ASRGARHYGYT
TRBV12-3/TRBV12-4,TRBJ2-5,ASSLGGGETQY
TRBV7-9,TRBJ1-1,ASSLLADTEAF
TRBV7-9,TRBJ1-6,ASSLAQGARNSPLH
TRBV7-9,TRBJ1-2,ASTSLVSDGYT
TRBV29-1,TRBJ2-3,SVVGLVVSDTQY
TRBV6-5,TRBJ2-3,ASSPGQESDTQY
TRBV29-1,TRBJ1-1,SVEGEQTLKLF
TRBV9,TRBJ2-1,ASSVGIRDNEQF
TRBV19,TRBJ2-3,ASSQGTSGRTSTDTQY
TRBV24-1,TRBJ1-1,ATGAARSGLMNTEAF
TRBV7-3,TRBJ2-5,ASSDTRGGTQY
TRBV2,TRBJ1-5,ASMEGVYFAPQH
TRBV3-1/TRBV3-2,TRBJ2-7,ASSQGAGPTYEQY
TRBV10-3,TRBJ2-1,AITGTSGGYNEQF
TRBV6-2/TRBV6-3,TRBJ1-2,ASSPQGANYGYT
TRBV28,TRBJ2-2,ASSLSGGGASGELF
TRBV5-1,TRBJ2-3,ASSSEQYSTDTQY
TRBV5-1,TRBJ2-5,ASSAGGPQETQY
TRBV2,TRBJ1-1,ASSGQVNTEAF
TRBV25-1,TRBJ1-4,ASSQRGQGEKLF
TRBV5-1,TRBJ2-3,ASSLELAGGHDTQY
TRBV5-5,TRBJ2-7,ASSFGQGTYEQY
TRBV6-2/TRBV6-3,TRBJ2-7,ASSRLVGSYEQY
TRBV11-3,TRBJ2-1,ASSLGVSGDGYEQF
TRBV27,TRBJ1-3,ASRGQGPTRGNTIY
TRBV7-8,TRBJ2-1,ASSRGWSFPDNEQF
TRBV29-1,TRBJ1-2,SVESPPRGGGYT
TRBV7-8,TRBJ2-2,ASIKGTSGYITGELF
TRBV7-9,TRBJ2-3,ASSSRLAGAGSTDTQY
TRBV11-1,TRBJ2-1,ASSFSGGAYNEQF
TRBV30,TRBJ1-5,AWSAWEGSGQPQH
TRBV19,TRBJ1-4,ASSRAGLSNEKLF
TRBV7-2,TRBJ1-1,ASSLTGTGSFDTEAF
TRBV30,TRBJ1-3,AWSVGTLSGNTIY
TRBV19,TRBJ2-1,ASSGRSTGSSYNEQF
TRBV5-1,TRBJ1-2,ASSEWDRGSYGYT
TRBV19,TRBJ1-2,ASSDRQGAWYGYT
TRBV29-1,TRBJ1-4,SVLHGGAEEKLF
TRBV6-6,TRBJ1-5,ASTLRAGMDNQPQH
TRBV7-2,TRBJ1-5,ASSPRKTDRTDQPQH
TRBV19,TRBJ1-5,ASTPGGVGNQPQH
TRBV5-4,TRBJ1-1,ASSLTGLPEAF
TRBV19,TRBJ1-1,ASSISRAGNTEAF